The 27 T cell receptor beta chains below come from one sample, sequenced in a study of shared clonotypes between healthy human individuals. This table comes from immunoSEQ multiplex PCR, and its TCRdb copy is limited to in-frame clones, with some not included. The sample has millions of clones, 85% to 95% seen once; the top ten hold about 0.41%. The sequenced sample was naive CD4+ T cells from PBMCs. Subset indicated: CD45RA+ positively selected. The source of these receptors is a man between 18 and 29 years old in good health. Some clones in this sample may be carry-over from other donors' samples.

The CDR3 DNA follows: TGTGCCAGCAGCTCGGGACAGGGTCCTGTCGTCAATGAGCAGTTCTTC. Its translation is CASSSGQGPVVNEQFF. The chain joins TRBV7-3 to TRBJ2-1; 9 nucleotides match TRBD1. After removal of 4 bases from V and 6 bases from J, the junction contained 10 bases not matched to a gene. The germline V gene has CDR1 SGHTA and CDR2 FQGTGA. The CDR3 runs to 16 residues.

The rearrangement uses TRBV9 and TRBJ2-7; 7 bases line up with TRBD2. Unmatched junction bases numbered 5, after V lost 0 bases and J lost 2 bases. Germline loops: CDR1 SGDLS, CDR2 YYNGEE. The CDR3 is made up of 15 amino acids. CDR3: CASSVGSGTTYEQYF. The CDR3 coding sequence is TGTGCCAGCAGCGTAGGAAGCGGGACGACCTACGAGCAGTACTTC.

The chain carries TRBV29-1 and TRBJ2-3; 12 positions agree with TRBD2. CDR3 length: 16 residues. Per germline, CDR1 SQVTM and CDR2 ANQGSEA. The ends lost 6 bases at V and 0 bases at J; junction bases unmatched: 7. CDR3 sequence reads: CSVLGLAGRSTDTQYF. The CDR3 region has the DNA TGCAGCGTCTTAGGACTAGCGGGAAGGAGCACAGATACGCAGTATTTT.

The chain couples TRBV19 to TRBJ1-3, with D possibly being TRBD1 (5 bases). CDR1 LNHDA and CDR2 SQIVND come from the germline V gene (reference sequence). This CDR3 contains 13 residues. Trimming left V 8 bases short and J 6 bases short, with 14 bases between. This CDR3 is CASSGREKNTIYF. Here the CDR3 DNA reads TGTGCCAGTTCGGGACGGGAAAAAAACACCATATATTTT.

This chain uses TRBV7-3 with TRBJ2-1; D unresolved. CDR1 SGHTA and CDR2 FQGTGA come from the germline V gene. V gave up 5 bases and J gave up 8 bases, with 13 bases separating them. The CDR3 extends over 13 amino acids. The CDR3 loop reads CASSQNRVDEQFF. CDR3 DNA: TGTGCCAGCAGCCAAAATAGGGTGGATGAGCAGTTCTTC.

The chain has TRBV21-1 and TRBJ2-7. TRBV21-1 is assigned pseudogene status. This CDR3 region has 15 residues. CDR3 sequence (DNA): TGTGCCAGGAGGACCCCATTTGCAAGCTCCTACGAGCAGTACTTC. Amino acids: CARRTPFASSYEQYF.

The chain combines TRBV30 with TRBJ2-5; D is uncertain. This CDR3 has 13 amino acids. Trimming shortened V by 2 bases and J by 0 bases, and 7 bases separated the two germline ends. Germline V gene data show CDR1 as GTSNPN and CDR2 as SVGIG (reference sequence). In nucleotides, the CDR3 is TGTGCCTGGAGTAGGAGTTACCAAGAGACCCAGTACTTC. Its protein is CAWSRSYQETQYF.

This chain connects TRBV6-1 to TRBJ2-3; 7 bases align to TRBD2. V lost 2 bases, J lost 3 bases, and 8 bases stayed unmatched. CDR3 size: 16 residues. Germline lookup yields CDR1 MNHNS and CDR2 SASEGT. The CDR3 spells CASSESLTSLTDTQYF. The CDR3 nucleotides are TGTGCCAGCAGTGAATCCCTGACTAGCTTAACAGATACGCAGTATTTT.

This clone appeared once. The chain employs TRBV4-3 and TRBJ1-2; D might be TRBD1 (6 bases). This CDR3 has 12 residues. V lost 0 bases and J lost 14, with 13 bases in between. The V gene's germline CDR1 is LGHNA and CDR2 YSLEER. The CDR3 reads CASSQDHRDTTF. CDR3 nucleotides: TGCGCCAGCAGCCAAGATCACCGGGACACAACCTTC.

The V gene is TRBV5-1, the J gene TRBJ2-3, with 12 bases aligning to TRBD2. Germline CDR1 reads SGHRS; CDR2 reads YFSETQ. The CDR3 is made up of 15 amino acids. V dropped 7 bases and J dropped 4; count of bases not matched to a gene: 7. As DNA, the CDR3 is TGCGCCAGCGGCCGAGGACTAGCGGGATCAGATACGCAGTATTTT. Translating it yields CASGRGLAGSDTQYF.

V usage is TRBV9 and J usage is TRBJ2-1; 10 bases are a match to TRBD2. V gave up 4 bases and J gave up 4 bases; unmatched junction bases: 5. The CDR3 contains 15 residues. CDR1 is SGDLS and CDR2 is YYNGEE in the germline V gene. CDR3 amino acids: CASSFDSGRYNEQFF. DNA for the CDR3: TGTGCCAGCAGCTTCGATAGCGGGAGGTACAATGAGCAGTTCTTC.

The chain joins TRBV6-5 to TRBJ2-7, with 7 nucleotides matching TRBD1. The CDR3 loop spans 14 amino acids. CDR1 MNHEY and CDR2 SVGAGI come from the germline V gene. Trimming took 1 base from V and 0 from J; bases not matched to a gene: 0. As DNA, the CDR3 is TGTGCCAGCAGTTACTACAGGGGCTCCTACGAGCAGTACTTC. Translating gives CASSYYRGSYEQYF.

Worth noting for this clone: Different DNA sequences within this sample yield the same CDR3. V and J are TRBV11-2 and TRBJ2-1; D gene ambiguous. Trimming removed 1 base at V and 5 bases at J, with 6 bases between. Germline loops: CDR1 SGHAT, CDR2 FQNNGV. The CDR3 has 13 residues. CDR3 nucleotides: TGTGCCAGCAGCTTAGGGCTCAACAATGAGCAGTTCTTC. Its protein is CASSLGLNNEQFF. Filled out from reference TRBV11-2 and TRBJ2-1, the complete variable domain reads EAGVAQSPRYKIIEKRQSVAFWCNPISGHATLYWYQQILGQGPKLLIQFQNNGVVDDSQLPKDRFSAERLKGVDSTLKIQPAKLEDSAVYLCASSLGLNNEQFFGPGTRLTVL.

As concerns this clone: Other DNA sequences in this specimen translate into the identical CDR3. The CDR3 sequence is CASSVLAGGTYNEQFF. The CDR3 DNA follows: TGTGCCAGCAGCGTACTAGCGGGAGGGACCTACAATGAGCAGTTCTTC. The gene calls are TRBV9 and TRBJ2-1; 12 positions match TRBD2. Germline loops: CDR1 SGDLS, CDR2 YYNGEE. There are 16 residues in the CDR3. Trimming at V came to 1 base and at J to 2 bases, leaving 1 base not matched to a gene.

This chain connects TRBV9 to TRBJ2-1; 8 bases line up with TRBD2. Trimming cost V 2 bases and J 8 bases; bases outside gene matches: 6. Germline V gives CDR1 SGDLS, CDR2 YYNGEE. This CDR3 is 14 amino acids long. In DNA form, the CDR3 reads TGTGCCAGCAGCGTGGCGGGGGGTGTCGATGAGCAGTTCTTC. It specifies CASSVAGGVDEQFF.

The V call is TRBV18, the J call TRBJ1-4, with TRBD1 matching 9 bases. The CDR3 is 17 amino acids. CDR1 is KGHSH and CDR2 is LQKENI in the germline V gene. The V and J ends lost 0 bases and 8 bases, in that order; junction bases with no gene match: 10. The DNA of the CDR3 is TGTGCCAGCTCACCACCCTACCGGACAGGGGCGGAGGAAAAACTGTTTTTT. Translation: CASSPPYRTGAEEKLFF.

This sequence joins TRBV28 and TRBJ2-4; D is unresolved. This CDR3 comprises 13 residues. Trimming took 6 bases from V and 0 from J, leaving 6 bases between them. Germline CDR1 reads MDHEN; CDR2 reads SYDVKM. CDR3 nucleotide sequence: TGTGCCAGCAGATTAGGAGCCAAAAACATTCAGTACTTC. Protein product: CASRLGAKNIQYF.

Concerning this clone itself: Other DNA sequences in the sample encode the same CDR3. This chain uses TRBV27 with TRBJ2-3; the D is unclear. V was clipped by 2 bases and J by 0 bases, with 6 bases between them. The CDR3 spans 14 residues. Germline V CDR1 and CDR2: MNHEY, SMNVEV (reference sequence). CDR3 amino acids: CASSLLSSTDTQYF. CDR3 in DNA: TGTGCCAGCAGTTTACTCAGTAGCACAGATACGCAGTATTTT.

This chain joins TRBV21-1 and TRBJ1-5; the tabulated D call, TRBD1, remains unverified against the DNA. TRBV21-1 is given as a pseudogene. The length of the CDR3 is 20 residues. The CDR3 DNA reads TGTGCCAGCAGCAAAGCGCTTTTCTCCCGAAATACAGGGGGCAATCAGCCCCAGCATTTT. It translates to CASSKALFSRNTGGNQPQHF.

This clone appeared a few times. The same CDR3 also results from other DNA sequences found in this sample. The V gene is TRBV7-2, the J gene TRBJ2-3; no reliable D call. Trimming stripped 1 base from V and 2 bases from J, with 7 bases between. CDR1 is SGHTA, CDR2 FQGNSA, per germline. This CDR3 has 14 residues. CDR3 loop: CASSLDGNTDTQYF. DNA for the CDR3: TGTGCCAGCAGCTTAGATGGTAACACAGATACGCAGTATTTT.

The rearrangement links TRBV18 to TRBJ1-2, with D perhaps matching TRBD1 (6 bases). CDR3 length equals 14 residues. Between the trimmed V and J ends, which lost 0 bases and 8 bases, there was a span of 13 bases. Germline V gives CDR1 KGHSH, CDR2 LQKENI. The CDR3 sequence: CASSPPYRAPGYTF. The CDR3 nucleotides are TGTGCCAGCTCACCACCTTACAGGGCCCCGGGCTACACCTTC. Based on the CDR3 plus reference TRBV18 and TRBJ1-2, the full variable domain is NAGVMQNPRHLVRRRGQEARLRCSPMKGHSHVYWYRQLPEEGLKFMVYLQKENIIDESGMPKERFSAEFPKEGPSILRIQQVVRGDSAAYFCASSPPYRAPGYTFGSGTRLTVV.

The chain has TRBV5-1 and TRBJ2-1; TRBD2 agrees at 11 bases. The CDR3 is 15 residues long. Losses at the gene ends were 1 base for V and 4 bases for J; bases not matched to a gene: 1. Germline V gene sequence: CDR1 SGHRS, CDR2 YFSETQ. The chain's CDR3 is CASSLPSGGYNEQFF. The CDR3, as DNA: TGCGCCAGCAGCTTGCCTAGCGGGGGGTACAATGAGCAGTTCTTC.

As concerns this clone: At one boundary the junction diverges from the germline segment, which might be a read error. The CDR3 reads CASSFVSAGLPHF. The CDR3 DNA reads as TGTGCCAGCAGTTTTGTCTCGGCGGGCCTTCCCCACTTC. This chain connects TRBV28 to TRBJ2-4, with a weak D call TRBD2 (5 bases). The CDR3 has 13 amino acids. Germline V CDR1 and CDR2: MDHEN, SYDVKM.

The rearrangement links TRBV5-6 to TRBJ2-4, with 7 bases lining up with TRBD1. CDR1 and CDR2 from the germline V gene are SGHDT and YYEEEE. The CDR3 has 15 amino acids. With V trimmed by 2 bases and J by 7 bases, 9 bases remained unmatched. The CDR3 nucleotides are TGTGCCAGCAGCTTTCAACCGGGACAGTCGAACATTCAGTACTTC. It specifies CASSFQPGQSNIQYF. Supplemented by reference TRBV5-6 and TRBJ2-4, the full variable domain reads DAGVTQSPTHLIKTRGQQVTLRCSPKSGHDTVSWYQQALGQGPQFIFQYYEEEERQRGNFPDRFSGHQFPNYSSELNVNALLLGDSALYLCASSFQPGQSNIQYFGAGTRLSVL.

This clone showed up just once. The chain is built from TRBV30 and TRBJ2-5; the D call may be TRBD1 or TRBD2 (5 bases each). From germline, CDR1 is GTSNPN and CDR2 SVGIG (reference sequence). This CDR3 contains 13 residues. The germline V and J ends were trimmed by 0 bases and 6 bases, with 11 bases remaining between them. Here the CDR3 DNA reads TGTGCCTGGAGTGTATTAGAGGGACAGACCCAGTACTTC. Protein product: CAWSVLEGQTQYF.

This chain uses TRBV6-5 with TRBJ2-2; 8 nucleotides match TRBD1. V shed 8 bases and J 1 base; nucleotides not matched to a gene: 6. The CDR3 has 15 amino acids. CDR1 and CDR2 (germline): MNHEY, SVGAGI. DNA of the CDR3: TGTGCCAGCGGAAGAGGGACAGGGAACACCGGGGAGCTGTTTTTT. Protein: CASGRGTGNTGELFF.

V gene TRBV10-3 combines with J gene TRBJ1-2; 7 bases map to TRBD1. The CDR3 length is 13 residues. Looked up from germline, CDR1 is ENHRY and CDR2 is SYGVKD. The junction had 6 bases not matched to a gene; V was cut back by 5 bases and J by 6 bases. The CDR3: CAISYSRGDGYTF. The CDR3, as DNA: TGTGCCATCAGTTACTCCAGGGGGGATGGCTACACCTTC.